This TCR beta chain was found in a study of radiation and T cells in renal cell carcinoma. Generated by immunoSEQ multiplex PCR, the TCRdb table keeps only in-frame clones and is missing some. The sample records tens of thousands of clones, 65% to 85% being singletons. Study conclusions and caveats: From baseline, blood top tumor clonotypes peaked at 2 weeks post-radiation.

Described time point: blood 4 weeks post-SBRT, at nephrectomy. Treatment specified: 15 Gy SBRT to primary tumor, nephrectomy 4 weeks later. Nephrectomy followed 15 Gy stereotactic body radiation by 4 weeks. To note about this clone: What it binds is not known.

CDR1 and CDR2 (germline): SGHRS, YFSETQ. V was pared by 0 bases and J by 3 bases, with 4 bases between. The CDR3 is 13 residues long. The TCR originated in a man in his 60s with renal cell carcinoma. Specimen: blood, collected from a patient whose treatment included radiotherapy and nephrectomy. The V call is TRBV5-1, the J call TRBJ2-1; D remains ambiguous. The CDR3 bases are TGCGCCAGCAGCTTGGCAGTCTACAATGAGCAGTTCTTC. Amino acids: CASSLAVYNEQFF.